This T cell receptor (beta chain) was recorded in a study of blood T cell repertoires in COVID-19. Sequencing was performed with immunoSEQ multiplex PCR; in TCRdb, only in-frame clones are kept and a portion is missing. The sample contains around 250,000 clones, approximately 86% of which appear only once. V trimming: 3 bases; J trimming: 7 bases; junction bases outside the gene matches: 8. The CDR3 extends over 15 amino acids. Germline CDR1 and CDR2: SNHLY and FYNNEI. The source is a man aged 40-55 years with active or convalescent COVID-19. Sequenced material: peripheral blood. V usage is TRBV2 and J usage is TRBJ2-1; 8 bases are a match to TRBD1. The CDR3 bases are TGTGCCAGCAGTGACTCCAGGGGGCGCGGGAATGAGCAGTTCTTC. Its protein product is CASSDSRGRGNEQFF. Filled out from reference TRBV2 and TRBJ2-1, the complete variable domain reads EPEVTQTPSHQVTQMGQEVILRCVPISNHLYFYWYRQILGQKVEFLVSFYNNEISEKSEIFDDQFSVERPDGSNFTLKIRSTKLEDSAMYFCASSDSRGRGNEQFFGPGTRLTVL.